A single T cell receptor beta chain is shown here with its context. Its antigen is not identified. The V end was cut by 5 bases, the J end by 4 bases, with 17 bases between. Germline V CDR1 and CDR2: MNHEY, SMNVEV (reference sequence). The CDR3 loop spans 15 amino acids. This specimen comes from a study of long-term antiretroviral therapy in people with HIV. General study results and limits: ART was followed by higher diversity that remained below transplant donor controls.

It was version v3.0 of the immunoSEQ assay that was run at survey level. The assay was immunoSEQ multiplex PCR, and TCRdb's table has in-frame clones only and misses some. The sample lists 15,000 to 20,000 clones, about 71% occurring once. The clonotype comes from a woman in her forties or fifties with HIV. The chain has TRBV27 and TRBJ1-1; no definite D call. This sample comprised unsorted PBMCs, obtained 1.5 years before starting antiretroviral therapy. Here the CDR3 DNA reads TGTGCCAGCAGTCCGGCCCCCACAGTGCCCACTGAAGCTTTCTTT. Its protein product is CASSPAPTVPTEAFF.